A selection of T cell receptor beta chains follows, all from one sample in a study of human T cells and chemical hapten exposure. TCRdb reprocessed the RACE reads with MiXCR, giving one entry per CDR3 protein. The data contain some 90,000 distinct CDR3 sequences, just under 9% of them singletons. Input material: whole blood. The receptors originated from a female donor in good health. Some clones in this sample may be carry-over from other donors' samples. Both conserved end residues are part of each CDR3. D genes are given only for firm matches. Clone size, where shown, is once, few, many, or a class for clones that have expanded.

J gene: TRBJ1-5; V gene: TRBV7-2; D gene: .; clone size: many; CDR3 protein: CASSARGNQPQHF; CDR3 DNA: TGTGCCAGCAGCGCTAGAGGCAATCAGCCCCAGCATTTT
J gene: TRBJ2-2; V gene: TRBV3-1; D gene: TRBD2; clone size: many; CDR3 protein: CASRDTSGRATGELFF; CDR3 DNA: TGTGCCAGCAGGGACACTAGCGGGAGAGCAACCGGGGAGCTGTTTTTT
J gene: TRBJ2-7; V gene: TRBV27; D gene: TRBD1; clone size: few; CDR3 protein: CASRLGQSTYEQYF; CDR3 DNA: TGTGCCAGCAGACTGGGACAGAGCACCTACGAGCAGTACTTC
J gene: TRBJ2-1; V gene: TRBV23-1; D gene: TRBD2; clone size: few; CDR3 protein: CASSQSSGSRNEQFF; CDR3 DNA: TGCGCCAGCAGTCAATCGAGCGGGAGTAGGAATGAGCAGTTCTTC
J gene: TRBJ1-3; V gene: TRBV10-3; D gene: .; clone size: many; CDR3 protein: CAIGDGRSGNTIYF; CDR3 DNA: TGTGCCATCGGAGACGGCCGCTCTGGAAACACCATATATTTT
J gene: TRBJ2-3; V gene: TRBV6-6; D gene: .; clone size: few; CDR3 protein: CASRAGGTVSTDTQYF; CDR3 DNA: TGTGCCAGCAGGGCTGGGGGGACTGTTAGCACAGATACGCAGTATTTT
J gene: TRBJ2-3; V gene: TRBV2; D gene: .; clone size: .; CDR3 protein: CASSRTASTDTQYF; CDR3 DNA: TGTGCCAGCAGCCGGACAGCCAGCACAGATACGCAGTATTTT
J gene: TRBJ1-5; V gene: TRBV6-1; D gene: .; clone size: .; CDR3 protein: CATALTGTDQPQHF; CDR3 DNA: TGTGCCACCGCTCTTACAGGGACTGATCAGCCCCAGCATTTT
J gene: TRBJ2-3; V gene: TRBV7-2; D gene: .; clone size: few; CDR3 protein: CASSLGSSGSTDTQYF; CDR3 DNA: TGTGCCAGCAGCTTAGGAAGTAGCGGTAGCACAGATACGCAGTATTTT
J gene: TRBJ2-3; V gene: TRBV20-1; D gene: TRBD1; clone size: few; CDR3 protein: CSAREQGDATDTQYF; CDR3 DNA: TGCAGTGCTAGAGAGCAGGGGGATGCCACAGATACGCAGTATTTT
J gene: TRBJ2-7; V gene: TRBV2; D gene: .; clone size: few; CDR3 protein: CASRIADYEQYF; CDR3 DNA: TGTGCCAGCAGGATAGCGGACTACGAGCAGTACTTC
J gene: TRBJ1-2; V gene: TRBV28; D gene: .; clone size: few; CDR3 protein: CASSPPEIPNYGYTF; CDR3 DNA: TGTGCCAGCAGTCCCCCAGAAATTCCTAACTATGGCTACACCTTC
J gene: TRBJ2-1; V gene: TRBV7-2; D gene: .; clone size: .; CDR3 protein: CASSLAGVADNEQFF; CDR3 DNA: TGTGCCAGCAGCTTAGCGGGAGTGGCTGACAATGAGCAGTTCTTC
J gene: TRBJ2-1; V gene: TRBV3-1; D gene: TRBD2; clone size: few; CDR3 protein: CASSVSGTNYNEQFF; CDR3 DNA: TGTGCCAGCAGCGTGAGCGGGACTAACTACAATGAGCAGTTCTTC
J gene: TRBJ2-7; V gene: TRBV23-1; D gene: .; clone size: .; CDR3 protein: CASSQETGCFVEQYF; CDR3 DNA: TGCGCCAGCAGTCAAGAGACAGGTTGTTTTGTTGAGCAGTACTTC
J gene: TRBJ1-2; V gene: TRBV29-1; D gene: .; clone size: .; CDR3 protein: CSVEGGSNYGYTF; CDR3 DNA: TGCAGCGTTGAGGGAGGGTCTAACTATGGCTACACCTTC
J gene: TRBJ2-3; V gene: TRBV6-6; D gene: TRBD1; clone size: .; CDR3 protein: CASSLTGGDTQYF; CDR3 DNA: TGTGCCAGCAGCCTGACAGGGGGAGATACGCAGTATTTT
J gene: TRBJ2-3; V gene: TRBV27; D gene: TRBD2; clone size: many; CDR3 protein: CASSPRTSGTPYTQYF; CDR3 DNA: TGTGCCAGCAGTCCTCGGACTAGCGGCACACCATATACGCAGTATTTT
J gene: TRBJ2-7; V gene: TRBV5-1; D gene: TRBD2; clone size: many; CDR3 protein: CASSREGNEQYF; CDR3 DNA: TGCGCCAGCAGCCGGGAGGGTAACGAGCAGTACTTC
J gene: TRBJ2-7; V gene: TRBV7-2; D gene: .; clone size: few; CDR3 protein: CASSLAPGADEQYF; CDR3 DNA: TGTGCCAGCAGCTTAGCTCCAGGGGCCGACGAGCAGTACTTC
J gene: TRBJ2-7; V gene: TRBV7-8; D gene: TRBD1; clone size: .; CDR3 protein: CASSFYIGTGVKEQYF; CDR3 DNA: TGTGCCAGCAGCTTCTACATAGGGACAGGGGTGAAGGAGCAGTACTTC
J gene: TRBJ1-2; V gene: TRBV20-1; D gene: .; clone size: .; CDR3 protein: CSARSLNGYTF; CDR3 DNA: TGCAGTGCTAGAAGTCTTAATGGCTACACCTTC
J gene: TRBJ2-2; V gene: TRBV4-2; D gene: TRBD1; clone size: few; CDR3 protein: CASSQVVGTVNTGELFF; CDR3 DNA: TGTGCCAGCAGCCAAGTGGTAGGGACAGTCAACACCGGGGAGCTGTTTTTT
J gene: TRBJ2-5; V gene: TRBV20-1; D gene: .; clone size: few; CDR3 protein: CSAIRRRVGWKTQYF; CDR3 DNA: TGCAGTGCTATAAGGAGGCGGGTGGGGTGGAAGACCCAGTACTTC
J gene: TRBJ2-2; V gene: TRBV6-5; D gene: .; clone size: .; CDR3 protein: CASSYSKGNTGELFF; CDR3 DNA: TGTGCCAGCAGTTACTCGAAGGGAAACACCGGGGAGCTGTTTTTT
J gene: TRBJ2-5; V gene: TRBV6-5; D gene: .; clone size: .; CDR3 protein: CASSYSGAQETQYF; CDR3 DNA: TGTGCCAGCAGTTACTCAGGGGCCCAAGAGACCCAGTACTTC
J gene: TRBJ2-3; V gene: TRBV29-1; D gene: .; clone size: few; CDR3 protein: CSVDPGDTDTQYF; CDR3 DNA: TGCAGCGTTGATCCAGGAGACACAGATACGCAGTATTTT
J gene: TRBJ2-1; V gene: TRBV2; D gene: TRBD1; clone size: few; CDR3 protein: CASSQRTGVYNEQFF; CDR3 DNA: TGTGCCAGCAGCCAGCGTACAGGGGTCTACAATGAGCAGTTCTTC
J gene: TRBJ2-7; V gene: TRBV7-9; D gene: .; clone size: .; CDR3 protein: CASSLTGTPTYEQYF; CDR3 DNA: TGTGCCAGCAGTTTGACCGGGACACCGACCTACGAGCAGTACTTC
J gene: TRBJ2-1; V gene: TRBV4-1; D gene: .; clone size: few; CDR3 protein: CASSQVDLGFYNEQFF; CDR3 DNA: TGCGCCAGCAGCCAAGTCGACCTAGGGTTCTACAATGAGCAGTTCTTC
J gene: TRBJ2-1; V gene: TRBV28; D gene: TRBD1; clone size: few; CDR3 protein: CASSLFRQGPYNEQFF; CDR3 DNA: TGTGCCAGCAGTTTATTTCGACAGGGCCCCTACAATGAGCAGTTCTTC
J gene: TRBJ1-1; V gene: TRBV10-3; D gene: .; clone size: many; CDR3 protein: CAISDGPVNTEAFF; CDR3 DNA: TGTGCCATCAGTGATGGGCCCGTGAACACTGAAGCTTTCTTT
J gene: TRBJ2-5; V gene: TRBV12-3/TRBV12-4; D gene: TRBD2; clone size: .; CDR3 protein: CASSLARGAHYF; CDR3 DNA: TGTGCCAGCAGTTTAGCGCGGGGGGCCCATTACTTC
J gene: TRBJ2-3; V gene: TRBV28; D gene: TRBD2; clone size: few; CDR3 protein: CASEPTSGSMADTQYF; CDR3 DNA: TGTGCCAGCGAACCCACTAGCGGGAGTATGGCAGATACGCAGTATTTT
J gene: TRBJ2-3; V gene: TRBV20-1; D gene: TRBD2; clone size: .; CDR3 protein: CSARGVGLAGVADTQYF; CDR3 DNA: TGCAGTGCTAGGGGGGTCGGGCTAGCGGGAGTAGCAGATACGCAGTATTTT
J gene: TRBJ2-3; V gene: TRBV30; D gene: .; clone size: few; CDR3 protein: CAWSEPADTQYF; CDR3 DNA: TGTGCCTGGAGTGAGCCCGCAGATACGCAGTATTTT
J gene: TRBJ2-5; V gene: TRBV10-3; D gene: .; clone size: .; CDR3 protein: CAISESTGPETQYF; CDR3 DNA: TGTGCCATCAGTGAGTCAACAGGCCCAGAGACCCAGTACTTC
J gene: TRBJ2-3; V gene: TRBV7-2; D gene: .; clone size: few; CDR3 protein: CASSSGFSTDTQYF; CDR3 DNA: TGTGCCAGCAGCTCGGGGTTCAGTACAGATACGCAGTATTTT
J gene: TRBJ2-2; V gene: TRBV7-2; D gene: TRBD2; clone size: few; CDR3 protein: CASSLQPGGSTGELFF; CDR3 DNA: TGTGCCAGCAGCTTACAGCCGGGAGGGAGCACCGGGGAGCTGTTTTTT
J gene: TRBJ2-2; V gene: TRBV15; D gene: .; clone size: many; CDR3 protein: CATSRDSVITGELFF; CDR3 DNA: TGTGCCACCAGCAGAGACTCAGTTATCACCGGGGAGCTGTTTTTT
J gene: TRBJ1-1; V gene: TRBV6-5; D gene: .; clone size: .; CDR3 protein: CASSYFGGGTEAFF; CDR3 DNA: TGTGCCAGCAGTTACTTCGGGGGAGGAACTGAAGCTTTCTTT
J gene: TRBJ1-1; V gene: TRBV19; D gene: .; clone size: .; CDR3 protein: CVSTLDRANTEAFF; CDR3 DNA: TGTGTCAGTACCCTGGACAGAGCGAACACTGAAGCTTTCTTT
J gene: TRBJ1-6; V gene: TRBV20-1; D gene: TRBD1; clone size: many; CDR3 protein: CSAPRGTGNSPLHF; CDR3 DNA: TGCAGTGCCCCCCGCGGGACAGGGAATTCACCCCTCCACTTT
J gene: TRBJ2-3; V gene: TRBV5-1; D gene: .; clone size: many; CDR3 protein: CASSLVALTDTQYF; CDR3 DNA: TGCGCCAGCAGCTTAGTGGCCCTCACAGATACGCAGTATTTT
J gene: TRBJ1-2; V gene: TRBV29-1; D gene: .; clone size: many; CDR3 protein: CSVEGGGYTF; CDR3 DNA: TGCAGCGTTGAAGGCGGTGGCTACACCTTC
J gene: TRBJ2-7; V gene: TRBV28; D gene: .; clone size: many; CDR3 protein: CASSSFSYEQYF; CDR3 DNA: TGTGCCAGCAGCTCTTTCTCCTACGAGCAGTACTTC
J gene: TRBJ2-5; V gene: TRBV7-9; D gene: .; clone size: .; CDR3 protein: CASSLWTVQETQYF; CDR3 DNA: TGTGCCAGCAGCTTATGGACAGTTCAAGAGACCCAGTACTTC
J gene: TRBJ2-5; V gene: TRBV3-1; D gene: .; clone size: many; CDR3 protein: CASSSTTIQETQYF; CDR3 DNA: TGTGCCAGCAGCTCAACGACCATCCAAGAGACCCAGTACTTC
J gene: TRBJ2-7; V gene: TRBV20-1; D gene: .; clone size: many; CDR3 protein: CSAGRTEPYEQYF; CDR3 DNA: TGCAGTGCGGGTCGGACAGAACCCTACGAGCAGTACTTC
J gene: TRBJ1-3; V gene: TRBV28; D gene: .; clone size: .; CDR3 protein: CASSRFPGLDGNTIHF; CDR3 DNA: TGTGCCAGCAGTAGATTTCCGGGTCTTGATGGAAACACCATACATTTT
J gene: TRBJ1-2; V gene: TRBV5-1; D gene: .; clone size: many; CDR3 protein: CASSLGEGRTYGYTF; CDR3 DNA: TGCGCCAGCAGCTTAGGTGAAGGGAGGACCTATGGCTACACCTTC
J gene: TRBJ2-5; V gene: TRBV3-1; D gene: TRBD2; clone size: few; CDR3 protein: CASSQGLTQETQYF; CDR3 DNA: TGTGCCAGCAGCCAGGGACTAACTCAAGAGACCCAGTACTTC
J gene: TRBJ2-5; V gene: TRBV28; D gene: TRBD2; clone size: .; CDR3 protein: CASSTTLAGGWETQYF; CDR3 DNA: TGTGCCAGCAGTACGACCCTAGCGGGAGGTTGGGAGACCCAGTACTTC
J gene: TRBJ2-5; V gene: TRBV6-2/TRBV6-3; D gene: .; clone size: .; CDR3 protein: CASTHGYQETQYF; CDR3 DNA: TGTGCCAGCACCCACGGGTACCAAGAGACCCAGTACTTC
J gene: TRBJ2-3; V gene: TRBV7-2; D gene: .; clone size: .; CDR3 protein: CASSFTFSSTDTQYF; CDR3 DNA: TGTGCCAGCAGCTTCACTTTCTCGAGCACAGATACGCAGTATTTT
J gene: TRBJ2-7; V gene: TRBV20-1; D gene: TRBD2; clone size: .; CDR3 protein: CSAWGGSEVRQYF; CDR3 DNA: TGCAGTGCATGGGGGGGGAGCGAAGTAAGGCAGTACTTC
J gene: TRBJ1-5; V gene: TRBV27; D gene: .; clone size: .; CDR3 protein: CASSSQGTNQPQHF; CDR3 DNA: TGTGCCAGCAGTTCCCAGGGGACCAATCAGCCCCAGCATTTT
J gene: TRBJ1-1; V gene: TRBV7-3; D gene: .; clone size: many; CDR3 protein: CASSDRPISNTEAFF; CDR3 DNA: TGTGCCAGCAGCGACCGACCCATATCGAACACTGAAGCTTTCTTT
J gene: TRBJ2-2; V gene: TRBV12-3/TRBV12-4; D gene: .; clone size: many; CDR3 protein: CASSFPEGGVDDTGELFF; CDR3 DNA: TGTGCCAGCAGTTTCCCCGAAGGAGGAGTAGACGACACCGGGGAGCTGTTTTTT
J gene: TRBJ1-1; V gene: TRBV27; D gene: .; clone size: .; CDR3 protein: CASSLYGVNTEAFF; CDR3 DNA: TGTGCCAGCAGTTTATATGGGGTAAATACTGAAGCTTTCTTT